This T cell receptor beta chain was obtained from a study of CD8+CD57+ T cells in acquired aplastic anemia. The sequenced patients had an expansion of CD8+CD57+ cells seen by flow cytometry. This clonotype has at least ten counts. Genomic DNA acted as the template from which TCR beta VDJ combination and CDR3 sequence profiling were carried out. TCRdb passed the reads through MiXCR, listing each CDR3 protein once. The sample carries around 200,000 distinct CDR3 sequences, 48% recorded once. Germline CDR1 SNHLY, CDR2 FYNNEI. Between the trimmed V and J ends, which lost 7 bases and 3 bases, there was a span of 4 bases. The CDR3 is 11 residues long.

The specimen sequenced was sorted CD4+, CD8+, or CD8+CD57+ T cells (not recorded which) from PBMCs. The TCR originated in a human donor with aplastic anemia. The rearrangement joins TRBV2 to TRBJ2-1, with D unclear. The CDR3 region has the DNA TGTGCCAGCACGGTCTACAATGAGCAGTTCTTC. It yields the protein CASTVYNEQFF.